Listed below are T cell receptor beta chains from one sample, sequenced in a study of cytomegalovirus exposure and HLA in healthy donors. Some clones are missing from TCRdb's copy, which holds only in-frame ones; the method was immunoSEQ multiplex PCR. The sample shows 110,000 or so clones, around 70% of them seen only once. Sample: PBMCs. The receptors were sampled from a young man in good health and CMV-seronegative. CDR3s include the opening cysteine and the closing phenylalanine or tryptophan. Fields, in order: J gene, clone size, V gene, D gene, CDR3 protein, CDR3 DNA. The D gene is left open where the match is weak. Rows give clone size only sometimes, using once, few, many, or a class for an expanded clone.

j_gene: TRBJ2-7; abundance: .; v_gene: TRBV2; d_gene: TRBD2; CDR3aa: CASSSGSYEQYF; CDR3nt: TGTGCCAGCTCTAGCGGATCCTACGAGCAGTACTTC
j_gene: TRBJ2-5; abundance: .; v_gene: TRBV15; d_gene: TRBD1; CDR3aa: CATSSGTGGAQETQYF; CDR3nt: TGTGCCACCAGCAGCGGGACAGGGGGCGCCCAAGAGACCCAGTACTTC
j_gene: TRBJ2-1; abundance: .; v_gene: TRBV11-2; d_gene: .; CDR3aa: CASSFNPGYEQFF; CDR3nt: TGTGCCAGCAGCTTTAACCCAGGCTATGAGCAGTTCTTC
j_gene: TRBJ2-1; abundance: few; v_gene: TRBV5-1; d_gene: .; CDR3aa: CASSRPEGSSYNEQFF; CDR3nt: TGCGCCAGCAGCCGACCTGAGGGCAGCTCCTACAATGAGCAGTTCTTC
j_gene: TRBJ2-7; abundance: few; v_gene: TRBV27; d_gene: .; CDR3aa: CASSWSGSYEQYF; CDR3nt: TGTGCCAGCAGTTGGAGCGGGTCCTACGAGCAGTACTTC
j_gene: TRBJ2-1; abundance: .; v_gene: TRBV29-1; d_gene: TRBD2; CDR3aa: CSVNGRGGGPYNEQFF; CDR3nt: TGCAGCGTTAACGGGCGGGGGGGCGGGCCCTACAATGAGCAGTTCTTC
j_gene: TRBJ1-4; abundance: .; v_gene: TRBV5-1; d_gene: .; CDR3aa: CASSLAPGANEKLFF; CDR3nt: TGCGCCAGCAGCTTGGCCCCGGGAGCTAATGAAAAACTGTTTTTT
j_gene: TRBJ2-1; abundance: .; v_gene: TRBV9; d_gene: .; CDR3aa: CASSPGGTWHEQFF; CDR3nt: TGTGCCAGCAGCCCTGGCGGTACTTGGCATGAGCAGTTCTTC
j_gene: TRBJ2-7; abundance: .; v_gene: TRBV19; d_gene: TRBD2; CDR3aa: CASNPGGEYEQYF; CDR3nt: TGTGCCAGTAATCCGGGAGGGGAATACGAGCAGTACTTC
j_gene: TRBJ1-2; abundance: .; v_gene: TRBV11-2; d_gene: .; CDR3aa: CASSSRTAHYGYTF; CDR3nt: TGTGCCAGCAGCTCACGGACAGCCCACTATGGCTACACCTTC
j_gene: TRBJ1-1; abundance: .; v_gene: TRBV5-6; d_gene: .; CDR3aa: CASSLGQRGTEAFF; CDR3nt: TGTGCCAGCAGCCTCGGACAGAGAGGGACTGAAGCTTTCTTT
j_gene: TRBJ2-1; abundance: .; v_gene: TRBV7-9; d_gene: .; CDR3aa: CASSSDWYNEQFF; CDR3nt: TGTGCCAGCAGCAGCGACTGGTACAATGAGCAGTTCTTC
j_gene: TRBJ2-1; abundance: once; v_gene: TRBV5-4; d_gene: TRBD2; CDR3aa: CASSLALAGANEQFF; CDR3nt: TGTGCCAGCAGCTTGGCGCTAGCGGGTGCCAATGAGCAGTTCTTC
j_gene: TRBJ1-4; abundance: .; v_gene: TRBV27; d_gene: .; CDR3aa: CASSSKAQGSEKLFF; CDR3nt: TGTGCCAGCAGTAGCAAAGCGCAGGGTAGTGAAAAACTGTTTTTT
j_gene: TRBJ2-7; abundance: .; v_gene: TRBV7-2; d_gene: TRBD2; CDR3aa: CASSRSTGGREQYF; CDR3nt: TGTGCCAGCAGCCGTAGTACGGGGGGTCGAGAGCAGTACTTC
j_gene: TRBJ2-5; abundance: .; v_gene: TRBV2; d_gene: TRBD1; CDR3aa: CASSAGGGETQYF; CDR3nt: TGTGCCAGCAGCGCAGGGGGCGGTGAGACCCAGTACTTC
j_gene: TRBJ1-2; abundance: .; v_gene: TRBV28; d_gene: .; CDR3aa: CASSPGQGGGYTF; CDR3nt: TGTGCCAGCAGCCCAGGTCAGGGAGGAGGCTACACCTTC
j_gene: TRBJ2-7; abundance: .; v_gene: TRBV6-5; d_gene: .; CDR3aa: CASGHRDYYEQYF; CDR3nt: TGTGCCAGCGGCCACAGGGATTACTACGAGCAGTACTTC
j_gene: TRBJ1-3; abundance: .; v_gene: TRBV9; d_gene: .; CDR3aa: CASSEGGGAGTGNTIYF; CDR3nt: TGTGCCAGCAGCGAGGGTGGAGGGGCCGGGACTGGAAACACCATATATTTT
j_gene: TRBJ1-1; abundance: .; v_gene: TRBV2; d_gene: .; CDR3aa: CASRSPGVTEAFF; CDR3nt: TGTGCCAGTAGGAGTCCAGGGGTCACTGAAGCTTTCTTT
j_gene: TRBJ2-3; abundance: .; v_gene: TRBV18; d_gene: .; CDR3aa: CASSPPGRSGADTQYF; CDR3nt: TGTGCCAGCTCACCACCAGGGAGGTCTGGAGCGGATACGCAGTATTTT
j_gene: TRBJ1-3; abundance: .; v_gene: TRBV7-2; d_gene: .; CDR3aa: CASSHTEGLGTIYF; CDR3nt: TGTGCCAGCAGCCATACTGAGGGTCTCGGCACCATATATTTT
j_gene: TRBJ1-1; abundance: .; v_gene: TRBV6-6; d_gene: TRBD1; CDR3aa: CASSPTGAEAFF; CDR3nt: TGTGCCAGCAGTCCGACAGGGGCTGAAGCTTTCTTT
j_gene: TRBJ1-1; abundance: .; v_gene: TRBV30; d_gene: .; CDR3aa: CAWTFGQNTEAFF; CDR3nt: TGTGCCTGGACCTTCGGACAGAACACTGAAGCTTTCTTT
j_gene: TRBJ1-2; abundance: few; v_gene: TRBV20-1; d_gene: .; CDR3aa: CSPDSYGYTF; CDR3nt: TGCAGTCCGGACAGCTATGGCTACACCTTC
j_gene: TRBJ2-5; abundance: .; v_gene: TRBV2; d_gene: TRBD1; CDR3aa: CASKGGRSETQYF; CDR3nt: TGTGCCAGCAAAGGGGGCCGGTCGGAGACCCAGTACTTC
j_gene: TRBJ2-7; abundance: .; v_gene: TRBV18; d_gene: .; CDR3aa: CASSPPGGGVYEQYF; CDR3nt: TGTGCCAGCTCACCACCTGGTGGAGGGGTATACGAGCAGTACTTC
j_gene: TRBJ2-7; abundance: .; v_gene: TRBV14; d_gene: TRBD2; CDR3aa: CASSQGVYNSGTTYEQYF; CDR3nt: TGTGCCAGCAGCCAAGGGGTGTACAATAGCGGGACAACCTACGAGCAGTACTTC
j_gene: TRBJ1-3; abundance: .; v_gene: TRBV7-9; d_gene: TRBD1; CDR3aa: CASSLGPGQMGNTIYF; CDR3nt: TGTGCCAGCAGCTTAGGGCCGGGACAGATGGGAAACACCATATATTTT
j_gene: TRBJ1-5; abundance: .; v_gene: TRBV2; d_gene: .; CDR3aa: CASSDQGNQPQHF; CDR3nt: TGTGCCAGCAGTGACCAGGGTAATCAGCCCCAGCATTTT
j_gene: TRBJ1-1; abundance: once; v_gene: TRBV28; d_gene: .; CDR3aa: CASSLGGPNTEAFF; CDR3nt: TGTGCCAGCAGTTTAGGGGGCCCGAACACTGAAGCTTTCTTT
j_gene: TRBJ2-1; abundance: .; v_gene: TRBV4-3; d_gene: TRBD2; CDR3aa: CASSQAGGGGFEQFF; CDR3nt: TGCGCCAGCAGCCAAGCGGGAGGTGGAGGGTTTGAGCAGTTCTTC
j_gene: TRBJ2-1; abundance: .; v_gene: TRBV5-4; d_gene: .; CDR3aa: CASSLAGTSYNEQFF; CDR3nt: TGTGCCAGCAGCTTGGCGGGAACGTCCTACAATGAGCAGTTCTTC
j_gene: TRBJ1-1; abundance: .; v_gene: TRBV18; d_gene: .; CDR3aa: CASSPRQNTEAFF; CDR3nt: TGTGCCAGCTCACCTAGACAGAACACTGAAGCTTTCTTT
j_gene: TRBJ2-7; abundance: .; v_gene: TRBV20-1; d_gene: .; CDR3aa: CSAERRREQYF; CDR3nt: TGCAGTGCGGAGCGCCGGAGGGAGCAGTACTTC
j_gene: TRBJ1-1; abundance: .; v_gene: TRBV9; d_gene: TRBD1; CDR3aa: CASSVASGGGTGEAFF; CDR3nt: TGTGCCAGCAGCGTAGCATCAGGGGGCGGAACGGGTGAAGCTTTCTTT
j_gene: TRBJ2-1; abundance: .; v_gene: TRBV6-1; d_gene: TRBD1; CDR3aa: CASSRIGTGINEQFF; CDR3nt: TGTGCCAGCAGTCGAATTGGGACAGGGATAAATGAGCAGTTCTTC
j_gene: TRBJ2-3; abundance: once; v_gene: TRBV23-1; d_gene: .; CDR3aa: CASSQSGPTDTQYF; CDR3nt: TGCGCCAGCAGTCAATCGGGCCCCACAGATACGCAGTATTTT
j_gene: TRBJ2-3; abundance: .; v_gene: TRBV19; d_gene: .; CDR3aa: CASSNRLPTSTDTQYF; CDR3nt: TGTGCCAGTAGTAACCGACTACCAACCTCCACAGATACGCAGTATTTT
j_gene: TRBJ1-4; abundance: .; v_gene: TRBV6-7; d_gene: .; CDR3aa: CASSYLRGSEKLFF; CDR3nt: TGTGCCAGCAGTTATCTAAGGGGGAGCGAAAAACTGTTTTTT
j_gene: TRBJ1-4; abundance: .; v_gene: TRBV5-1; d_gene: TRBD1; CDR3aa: CASSPKTTGDEKLFF; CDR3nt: TGCGCCAGCAGCCCAAAGACCACAGGGGATGAAAAACTGTTTTTT
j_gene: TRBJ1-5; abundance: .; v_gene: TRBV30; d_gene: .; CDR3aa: CAWSDFKDSGQPQHF; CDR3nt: TGTGCCTGGAGTGATTTCAAGGATTCGGGTCAGCCCCAGCATTTT
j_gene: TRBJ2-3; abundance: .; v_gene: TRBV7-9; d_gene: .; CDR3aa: CASARTVDTQYF; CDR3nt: TGTGCCAGCGCCCGGACAGTAGATACGCAGTATTTT
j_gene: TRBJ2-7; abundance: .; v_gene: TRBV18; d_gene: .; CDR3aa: CASSSPGLTYEQYF; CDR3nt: TGTGCCAGCTCCTCTCCAGGGCTAACCTACGAGCAGTACTTC
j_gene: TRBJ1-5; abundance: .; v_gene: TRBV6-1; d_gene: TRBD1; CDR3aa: CASSATGPQPQHF; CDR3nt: TGTGCCAGCAGTGCGACAGGGCCCCAGCCCCAGCATTTT